One sample yielded the 5 T cell receptor beta chains listed below, sequenced in a study of T-cell memory formation after mild COVID-19. TCRdb re-analysed the 5' RACE reads in MiXCR, keeping a single row per CDR3 protein. The table shows more than 75,000 distinct CDR3 sequences, with approximately 14% occurring only once. The sequencing input was PBMCs or a T cell subset sorted from them (not recorded which). The receptor source for this set is an adult woman who had mild COVID-19 (a few samples of this study predate the infection). Cell type and time point are not known.

This clonotype was seen ten or more times. The chain employs TRBV7-2 and TRBJ2-1, with 9 bases lining up with TRBD2. Germline assignment: CDR1 SGHTA and CDR2 FQGNSA. The CDR3 length is 15 residues. V was pared by 6 bases and J by 5 bases, with 8 bases of the junction left unmatched. CDR3 residues: CASRFSGGLDNEQFF. Here the CDR3 DNA reads TGTGCCAGCAGGTTTAGCGGGGGACTTGACAATGAGCAGTTCTTC.

This clonotype was counted many times. V usage is TRBV27 and J usage is TRBJ1-5; the match to TRBD1 covers 11 bases. V lost 6 bases and J lost 7; bases outside the gene matches: 11. The germline CDR1 and CDR2 sequences are MNHEY and SMNVEV (reference sequence). This CDR3 spans 16 amino acids. The CDR3 bases are TGTGCCAGCAGACTGACCGGGACAGGGGGATCACAGCCCCAGCATTTT. Translated, it gives CASRLTGTGGSQPQHF.

V gene TRBV2 combines with J gene TRBJ2-7, with 9 bases aligning to TRBD1. The germline V gene encodes CDR1 SNHLY and CDR2 FYNNEI. J lost 2 bases, V lost 3 bases, and 2 bases had no gene match. The CDR3 contains 14 residues. CDR3 region: CASSDGTGTYEQYF. The CDR3, as DNA: TGTGCCAGCAGTGATGGGACAGGGACCTACGAGCAGTACTTC.

This clonotype was counted a single time. This sequence joins TRBV15 and TRBJ2-1; D is unclear. Between the trimmed V and J ends, which lost 5 bases and 4 bases, there was a span of 6 bases. From germline, CDR1 is LNHNV and CDR2 YYDKDF (reference sequence). This CDR3 spans 12 amino acids. In DNA, the CDR3 is TGTGCCACCAGCCCTGGTTACAATGAGCAGTTCTTC. Protein: CATSPGYNEQFF.

This clonotype was counted at least ten times. The V and J genes are TRBV7-9 and TRBJ2-1; possible D gene TRBD2, 5 bases. V was shortened by 4 bases and J by 7 bases, with 11 bases between the two germline ends. CDR3 size: 13 residues. CDR1 and CDR2 (germline): SEHNR, FQNEAQ (reference sequence). This CDR3 reads CASSSPGGNEQFF. CDR3 bases: TGTGCCAGCAGCTCCCCAGGCGGGAATGAGCAGTTCTTC. The full variable domain, rest sourced from reference TRBV7-9 and TRBJ2-1, is DTGVSQNPRHKITKRGQNVTFRCDPISEHNRLYWYRQTLGQGPEFLTYFQNEAQLEKSRLLSDRFSAERPKGSFSTLEIQRTEQGDSAMYLCASSSPGGNEQFFGPGTRLTVL.